The 21 T cell receptor beta chains in this list originate from one sample, sequenced in a study of T cells in Graves' hyperthyroidism and ophthalmopathy. There were TCR beta CDR3 regions amplified from RNA transcripts. HTBI primers were employed in a first-round RT-PCR of the TCR CDR3. TCRdb redid the calling of the multiplex PCR reads with MiXCR, one entry per CDR3 protein. This table holds approximately 430,000 distinct CDR3 sequences, 15% to 18% found once. The sequenced material came from blood. These receptors were collected from a woman aged 18-29 years with Graves' hyperthyroidism.

This clonotype appeared many times. The chain employs TRBV2 and TRBJ1-4, with D possibly being TRBD1 (5 bases). V dropped 2 bases and J dropped 8 bases, with 9 bases sitting between them. Germline V gives CDR1 SNHLY, CDR2 FYNNEI. The CDR3 covers 13 residues. CDR3 DNA sequence: TGTGCCAGCAGTGAAATAACAGGAGAAAAACTGTTTTTT. This sequence encodes CASSEITGEKLFF.

The CDR3 protein is CAISDREGGITEAFF. CDR3 sequence (DNA): TGTGCCATCAGTGATCGTGAAGGGGGAATCACTGAAGCTTTCTTT. The chain joins TRBV10-3 to TRBJ1-1; D is possibly TRBD1 (6 bases). Trimming pared 3 bases from V and 4 bases from J, leaving 15 bases between. CDR3 length: 15 amino acids. Germline V gene data show CDR1 as ENHRY and CDR2 as SYGVKD.

This clonotype came up many times. J is TRBJ2-7 and V is TRBV30; perhaps TRBD2 as D (5 bases). The CDR3 has 13 amino acids. Deletions cut 1 base from V and 3 bases from J, with 10 bases between. From germline, CDR1 is GTSNPN and CDR2 SVGIG (reference sequence). CDR3: CAWSGDEGYEQYF. For the CDR3, the DNA is TGTGCCTGGAGTGGCGATGAGGGCTACGAGCAGTACTTC.

This clonotype was detected a few times. Here the CDR3 DNA reads TGTGCCAGCAGTCCATGGACAGAAAATTCACCCCTCCACTTT. Its translation is CASSPWTENSPLHF. The chain carries TRBV28 and TRBJ1-6, with TRBD1 as a possible D gene (6 bases). Germline CDR1 MDHEN, CDR2 SYDVKM. Trimming stripped 5 bases from V and 7 bases from J, with 12 bases between. The length of the CDR3 is 14 residues.

Turning to this clonotype: It may be a read error: a sequence one base away is much more abundant. The gene calls are TRBV20-1 and TRBJ2-5; D is perhaps TRBD1 (5 bases). Trimming cost V 5 bases and J 4 bases, with 17 bases left between them. Germline V gene lookup returns CDR1 DFQATT and CDR2 SNEGSKA (reference sequence). The CDR3 has 14 amino acids. CDR3 bases: TGCAGTGCTGGAGCCGACAGAATCCCAGAGACCCAGTACTTC. This codes for CSAGADRIPETQYF.

The chain employs TRBV19 and TRBJ2-2, with 9 bases matching TRBD1. V was pared by 7 bases and J by 6 bases, with 9 bases of the junction left unmatched. Germline V gives CDR1 LNHDA, CDR2 SQIVND (reference sequence). The CDR3 has 15 amino acids. The CDR3 bases are TGTGCCAGTACCACGGGACAGGGAAGCGCCGGGGAGCTGTTTTTT. It is translated as CASTTGQGSAGELFF.

The chain is built from TRBV9 and TRBJ1-6; unclear D gene. Trimming shortened V by 1 base and J by 7 bases, and 12 bases separated the two germline ends. CDR1 is SGDLS, CDR2 YYNGEE, per germline. The CDR3 spans 15 residues. CDR3 sequence: CASSVTQRGNSPLHF. The CDR3 DNA reads TGTGCCAGCAGCGTAACGCAGAGAGGAAATTCACCCCTCCACTTT.

This clonotype was recorded many times. This rearrangement joins TRBV2 to TRBJ2-2; D may be TRBD2 (5 bases). Germline CDR1 is SNHLY and CDR2 is FYNNEI. The CDR3 has 14 amino acids. V shed 6 bases and J shed 4 bases, with 12 bases lying between them. The CDR3 nucleotides are TGTGCCAGCAGGGAGGTCGGCGGCACCGGGGAGCTGTTTTTT. It codes for CASREVGGTGELFF.

The chain combines TRBV5-4 with TRBJ1-1, with TRBD1 matching 9 bases. Germline CDR1 is SGHNT and CDR2 is YYREEE (reference sequence). The CDR3 consists of 14 residues. V gave up 4 bases and J gave up 5 bases; unmatched junction bases: 6. The CDR3 region has the DNA TGTGCCAGCAGCCTAGACAGGGGGGTGACTGAAGCTTTCTTT. Translation gives CASSLDRGVTEAFF. Full variable domain (remainder filled in from reference TRBV5-4 and TRBJ1-1): ETGVTQSPTHLIKTRGQQVTLRCSSQSGHNTVSWYQQALGQGPQFIFQYYREEENGRGNFPPRFSGLQFPNYSSELNVNALELDDSALYLCASSLDRGVTEAFFGQGTRLTVV.

This clonotype has only a few counts. The chain combines TRBV20-1 with TRBJ2-1; D is undetermined. There are 16 residues in the CDR3. The germline V gene encodes CDR1 DFQATT and CDR2 SNEGSKA (reference sequence). Trimming took 6 bases from V and 5 from J, leaving 23 bases between them. The CDR3: CSAPDRLWANNNEQFF. DNA for the CDR3: TGCAGTGCACCGGACCGGCTTTGGGCAAACAACAATGAGCAGTTCTTC.

This clonotype has only a few counts. The chain employs TRBV18 and TRBJ2-1; 7 bases map to TRBD1. Germline V gene data show CDR1 as KGHSH and CDR2 as LQKENI. This CDR3 has 16 amino acids. Trimming removed 3 bases from V and 1 base from J; junction bases left unmatched: 6. The CDR3 DNA reads as TGTGCCAGCTCACCGAAAGGGGGCCCGTCCTACAATGAGCAGTTCTTC. Encoded protein: CASSPKGGPSYNEQFF.

This clonotype was picked up many times. CDR3 nucleotides: TGCAGTGCTGGGAGGACTGGGGATTCACCCCTCCACTTT. This encodes CSAGRTGDSPLHF. The V call is TRBV20-1, the J call TRBJ1-6; D is ambiguous. With 5 bases removed from V and 8 bases from J, the gap between germline ends came to 13 bases. The CDR3 runs 13 residues. Germline CDR1 and CDR2: DFQATT and SNEGSKA (reference sequence).

The sample holds a few counts of this clonotype. This chain connects TRBV6-5 to TRBJ1-1; TRBD1 is a possible D gene (5 bases). Germline V gives CDR1 MNHEY, CDR2 SVGAGI. Trimming removed 2 bases from V and 12 bases from J, with 16 bases in between. CDR3 length equals 13 residues. The DNA for the CDR3 is TGTGCCAGCAGTTACGCGCCGTGGGAGGGGACTTTCTTT. It specifies CASSYAPWEGTFF.

The table lists this clonotype with a few counts. The chain joins TRBV19 to TRBJ1-2; TRBD1 agrees at 11 bases. V lost 3 bases, J lost 7 bases, and 7 bases stayed unmatched. This CDR3 has 15 amino acids. Germline V CDR1 and CDR2: LNHDA, SQIVND (reference sequence). Written as DNA, the CDR3 is TGTGCCAGTAGTATCGGACAGGGGGCGGAAGCTGGCTACACCTTC. This encodes CASSIGQGAEAGYTF.

This clonotype was observed many times. The chain uses TRBV28 and TRBJ2-7; 7 nucleotides align to TRBD1. The V gene end was trimmed by 6 bases and the J gene end by 7 bases; junction bases not matched to a gene: 6. The CDR3 is made up of 12 amino acids. CDR1 MDHEN and CDR2 SYDVKM come from the germline V gene. The CDR3: CASRPPTGEQYF. CDR3 DNA: TGTGCCAGCAGACCCCCGACAGGGGAGCAGTACTTC.

Many counts were recorded for this clonotype. The chain combines TRBV6-5 with TRBJ2-2; D is unresolved. CDR1 is MNHEY, CDR2 SVGAGI, per germline. Between the trimmed V and J ends, which lost 2 bases and 5 bases, there was a span of 12 bases. The length of the CDR3 is 15 residues. This chain's CDR3 is CASSYRIFGTGELFF. CDR3 DNA sequence: TGTGCCAGCAGTTACCGAATATTTGGGACCGGGGAGCTGTTTTTT.

This clonotype showed up many times. In DNA, the CDR3 is TGTGCCAGCAGCCCCGCCGGACAGGTTAATGAAAAACTGTTTTTT. As protein: CASSPAGQVNEKLFF. The rearrangement uses TRBV9 and TRBJ1-4, with 7 bases aligning to TRBD1. V dropped 4 bases and J dropped 4; count of bases not matched to a gene: 7. The CDR3 extends over 15 amino acids. Germline V lookup: CDR1 SGDLS, CDR2 YYNGEE.

This clonotype was recorded at least ten times. The genes are TRBV5-1 and TRBJ2-1, with TRBD1 matching 7 bases. Trimming removed 4 bases from V and 7 bases from J; junction bases left unmatched: 8. Germline CDR1 and CDR2: SGHRS and YFSETQ. The CDR3 is made up of 14 amino acids. The DNA of the CDR3 is TGCGCCAGCAGCCTGGGGCGACAGGGAAATGAGCAGTTCTTC. Its translation: CASSLGRQGNEQFF.

The table lists this clonotype with many counts. This rearrangement joins TRBV3-1 to TRBJ1-2; 7 nucleotides match TRBD1. The ends lost 6 bases at V and 4 bases at J; junction bases unmatched: 5. Per germline, CDR1 LGHDT and CDR2 YNNKEL (reference sequence). There are 13 residues in the CDR3. CDR3 coding DNA: TGTGCCAGCAGGGTAGGGGGCTCCTATGGCTACACCTTC. This encodes CASRVGGSYGYTF.

The sample holds many counts of this clonotype. The V call is TRBV28, the J call TRBJ2-5, with 7 bases aligning to TRBD1. Trimming at V came to 5 bases and at J to 4 bases, leaving 10 bases not matched to a gene. The CDR3 runs 15 residues. CDR1 and CDR2 from the germline V gene are MDHEN and SYDVKM. The chain's CDR3 is CASSPIGGQVETQYF. CDR3 bases: TGTGCCAGCAGTCCAATAGGAGGACAGGTAGAGACCCAGTACTTC.

This clonotype has a count of ten or more. The rearrangement joins TRBV7-2 to TRBJ1-2; D not resolved. This CDR3 is built from 12 residues. The germline V gene encodes CDR1 SGHTA and CDR2 FQGNSA. V lost 3 bases and J 8 bases, leaving 10 bases between the germline ends. The CDR3 loop is CASSLQVSGYTF. CDR3 nucleotide sequence: TGTGCCAGCAGCTTGCAGGTCTCGGGCTACACCTTC.